These 20 T cell receptor beta chains share one sample of origin, sequenced in a study of T cell changes during pregnancy in multiple sclerosis. The repertoire was sequenced with immunoSEQ multiplex PCR; TCRdb's copy has only in-frame clones and lacks some. The sample holds 40,000 to 60,000 clones, 85% to 95% seen once. This specimen was CD4+ T cells from peripheral blood mononuclear cells, taken in the third trimester of pregnancy. These receptors all come from a female donor with multiple sclerosis, enrolled in a pregnancy study.

The V gene is TRBV6-5, the J gene TRBJ1-1; D might be TRBD1 (5 bases). Germline CDR1 reads MNHEY; CDR2 reads SVGAGI. The CDR3 is made up of 12 amino acids. The ends were cut back, 10 bases at V and 0 bases at J, with 9 bases in the middle. DNA for the CDR3: TGTGCCACCGGACACCTGAACACTGAAGCTTTCTTT. Its protein product is CATGHLNTEAFF.

The chain employs TRBV27 and TRBJ2-6; 8 bases are shared with TRBD1. The CDR3 totals 18 residues. V lost 10 bases to trimming and J lost 0 bases; unmatched junction nucleotides: 14. The germline V gene encodes CDR1 MNHEY and CDR2 SMNVEV (reference sequence). CDR3 coding DNA: TGTGCCATCCACATCCGGGACAGGTTAGACTCTGGGGCCAACGTCCTGACTTTC. This sequence encodes CAIHIRDRLDSGANVLTF.

The chain combines TRBV29-1 with TRBJ2-1; TRBD2 matches 10 bases. J gave up 9 bases and V 2 bases, and 7 bases lay outside the gene matches. The germline CDR1 and CDR2 sequences are SQVTM and ANQGSEA. The CDR3 runs 14 residues. The CDR3 region is CSVEYGTSEGEQFF. CDR3 DNA: TGCAGCGTTGAATACGGGACTAGCGAAGGTGAGCAGTTCTTC.

This chain uses TRBV7-9 with TRBJ1-2, with 8 bases matching TRBD1. CDR3 length equals 18 residues. V gave up 4 bases and J gave up 0 bases; unmatched junction bases: 13. Germline values: CDR1 SEHNR, CDR2 FQNEAQ (reference sequence). The DNA for the CDR3 is TGTGCCAGCAGCTCCACGTTGGGGACAGGCTCTACTAACTATGGCTACACCTTC. Translating it yields CASSSTLGTGSTNYGYTF.

This sequence joins TRBV19 and TRBJ2-3; D ambiguous. The CDR3 spans 13 residues. Trimming took 5 bases from V and 4 from J, leaving 10 bases between them. Germline V gene data show CDR1 as LNHDA and CDR2 as SQIVND (reference sequence). As DNA, the CDR3 is TGTGCCAGTAGTCTTCAACATCCAGATACGCAGTATTTT. Protein product: CASSLQHPDTQYF. Full variable domain (missing parts from reference TRBV19 and TRBJ2-3): DGGITQSPKYLFRKEGQNVTLSCEQNLNHDAMYWYRQDPGQGLRLIYYSQIVNDFQKGDIAEGYSVSREKKESFPLTVTSAQKNPTAFYLCASSLQHPDTQYFGPGTRLTVL.

The V and J genes are TRBV21-1 and TRBJ2-7; the table's D call of TRBD2 was not tested on the DNA. TRBV21-1 has pseudogene status. This CDR3 region has 16 residues. The CDR3 here is CASSKEAVTDLSEQYF. The CDR3 DNA follows: TGTGCCAGCAGCAAAGAGGCGGTCACGGATTTATCCGAGCAGTACTTC.

This chain links TRBV19 with TRBJ2-2, with D possibly TRBD1 on 6 matching bases. Germline V gene lookup returns CDR1 LNHDA and CDR2 SQIVND (reference sequence). There are 15 residues in the CDR3. The V end lost 6 bases, the J end lost 0 bases, and 11 bases lay between the germline ends. CDR3 bases: TGTGCCAGTAGCAGAACAGGGACGAACACCGGGGAGCTGTTTTTT. It specifies CASSRTGTNTGELFF.

The genes are TRBV10-2 and TRBJ2-2; 9 bases fit TRBD1. The CDR3 runs to 13 residues. Per germline, CDR1 WSHSY and CDR2 SAAADI. V dropped 10 bases and J dropped 7; count of bases not matched to a gene: 7. CDR3 loop: CATRTGVVGELFF. The CDR3 DNA reads TGCGCCACCAGGACAGGGGTGGTCGGGGAGCTGTTTTTT.

The chain couples TRBV27 to TRBJ2-3; 12 bases line up with TRBD2. The CDR3 sequence is 17 residues long. V was pared by 5 bases and J by 4 bases, with 10 bases of the junction left unmatched. The germline V gene has CDR1 MNHEY and CDR2 SMNVEV (reference sequence). CDR3 in DNA: TGTGCCAGCAGTCCAACCAGACTAGCGGGAGACGCAGATACGCAGTATTTT. Protein: CASSPTRLAGDADTQYF.

This chain joins TRBV4-3 and TRBJ2-1, with D unresolved. Per germline, CDR1 LGHNA and CDR2 YSLEER. V dropped 1 base and J dropped 9 bases, with 10 bases sitting between them. The CDR3 covers 13 residues. CDR3 DNA sequence: TGCGCCAGCAGCCAAGTCCAAACGGGTGAGCAGTTCTTC. Protein sequence: CASSQVQTGEQFF.

This clone was seen repeatedly, ten times or more. In DNA, the CDR3 is TGTGCCAGCAGCGGTAATCCAGGGGGAACTGAAGCTTTCTTT. Translation: CASSGNPGGTEAFF. J is TRBJ1-1 and V is TRBV9, with 7 bases matching TRBD1. The J segment lost 5 bases and the V segment lost 3 bases, leaving 7 bases of the junction unmatched. Germline CDR1 is SGDLS and CDR2 is YYNGEE. The CDR3 has 14 amino acids.

The chain carries TRBV29-1 and TRBJ2-7; maybe TRBD2 (7 bases). The germline V gene encodes CDR1 SQVTM and CDR2 ANQGSEA. The CDR3 totals 14 residues. V lost 5 bases to trimming and J lost 2 bases, with 16 bases between them. This CDR3 is CSVQREDRAYEQYF. The CDR3 nucleotides read TGCAGCGTTCAACGGGAGGACAGAGCCTACGAGCAGTACTTC.

The rearrangement joins TRBV5-1 to TRBJ2-1, with 10 bases that match TRBD2. The CDR3 consists of 20 residues. Unmatched junction bases numbered 16, after V lost 0 bases and J lost 4 bases. The germline V gene encodes CDR1 SGHRS and CDR2 YFSETQ. CDR3 bases: TGCGCCAGCAGCTTGGCAGGGGTAGCGGGAGGCCGGACGATTTACAATGAGCAGTTCTTC. Translation gives CASSLAGVAGGRTIYNEQFF.

The rearrangement links TRBV2 to TRBJ1-1; D possibly corresponds to TRBD1 (5 bases). CDR3 size: 12 residues. The V gene lost 6 bases and the J gene lost 4 bases, with 9 bases spanning the gap. Germline V gene sequence: CDR1 SNHLY, CDR2 FYNNEI. Here the CDR3 reads CASRQAPTEAFF. The DNA of the CDR3 is TGTGCCAGCAGACAGGCCCCCACTGAAGCTTTCTTT. Complete variable domain (other parts from reference TRBV2 and TRBJ1-1): EPEVTQTPSHQVTQMGQEVILRCVPISNHLYFYWYRQILGQKVEFLVSFYNNEISEKSEIFDDQFSVERPDGSNFTLKIRSTKLEDSAMYFCASRQAPTEAFFGQGTRLTVV.

The V gene is TRBV19, the J gene TRBJ2-5; D perhaps matches TRBD2 (6 bases). The CDR3 totals 13 residues. Germline values: CDR1 LNHDA, CDR2 SQIVND (reference sequence). V was pared by 5 bases and J by 5 bases, with 12 bases between. The CDR3 sequence: CASSRGFRETQYF. The CDR3 DNA reads as TGTGCCAGTAGTCGGGGGTTTAGGGAGACCCAGTACTTC.

The chain links TRBV6-6 to TRBJ2-2, with a tentative D call TRBD1 (5 bases). Germline CDR1 reads MNHNY; CDR2 reads SVGAGI (reference sequence). V was trimmed by 3 bases and J by 4 bases, leaving 15 bases between them. CDR3 length equals 16 residues. CDR3 in DNA: TGTGCCAGCAGTTATGGTAGGGGCGGTAGCACCGGGGAGCTGTTTTTT. Residues: CASSYGRGGSTGELFF.

The chain carries TRBV15 and TRBJ1-1; D not resolved. The CDR3 totals 13 residues. The ends were cut back, 5 bases at V and 6 bases at J, with 13 bases in the middle. Per germline, CDR1 LNHNV and CDR2 YYDKDF (reference sequence). CDR3 amino acids: CATSPSIYSEAFF. CDR3 coding DNA: TGTGCCACCAGCCCCAGTATATATTCTGAAGCTTTCTTT.

The V gene is TRBV19, the J gene TRBJ1-3; D remains unclear. Trimming stripped 11 bases from V and 0 bases from J, with 20 bases between. The CDR3 runs to 16 residues. The V gene's germline CDR1 is LNHDA and CDR2 SQIVND (reference sequence). The CDR3 DNA follows: TGTGCCTCATCTTGGCAGGCGCAAATCTCTGGAAACACCATATATTTT. Translating it yields CASSWQAQISGNTIYF.

The chain combines TRBV28 with TRBJ2-1, with 13 bases fitting TRBD2. The CDR3 is 16 residues long. CDR1 is MDHEN, CDR2 SYDVKM, per germline. J was trimmed by 4 bases and V by 5 bases; bases with no gene match: 5. In DNA form, the CDR3 reads TGTGCCAGCAGTCCGGTACTAGCGGGAGGGTACAATGAGCAGTTCTTC. Its protein is CASSPVLAGGYNEQFF. The whole variable domain, filled in from reference TRBV28 and TRBJ2-1, reads DVKVTQSSRYLVKRTGEKVFLECVQDMDHENMFWYRQDPGLGLRLIYFSYDVKMKEKGDIPEGYSVSREKKERFSLILESASTNQTSMYLCASSPVLAGGYNEQFFGPGTRLTVL.

This chain connects TRBV5-1 to TRBJ2-3, with 9 bases identical to TRBD2. In germline, CDR1 is SGHRS, CDR2 YFSETQ. V dropped 0 bases and J dropped 0; count of bases not matched to a gene: 14. The CDR3 sequence is 20 residues long. CDR3 sequence: CASSLAPRLAGGRSTDTQYF. In DNA form, the CDR3 reads TGCGCCAGCAGCTTGGCACCAAGGCTTGCGGGAGGGCGTAGCACAGATACGCAGTATTTT.